Included here is one T cell receptor (beta chain) sequence, with context. Only in-frame clones appear in the TCRdb table, and some are missing; sequencing was by immunoSEQ multiplex PCR. The repertoire holds around 1.9 million clones, with about 93% as singletons. As defined, naive CD8 cells were CD45RO-negative and positively selected for CCR7, with terminally differentiated effector memory CD45RA+ cells excluded. This sample is part of a study of shared clonotypes between healthy human individuals. The specimen sequenced was naive CD8+ T cells from PBMCs. The origin of this receptor is a young man in good health. Some clones in this sample may be carry-over from other donors' samples.

The CDR3 loop reads CASSPGQLAYGYTF. The DNA of the CDR3 is TGTGCCAGCAGCCCCGGACAGTTGGCCTATGGCTACACCTTC. The V and J genes are TRBV7-6 and TRBJ1-2; TRBD1 is a possible D gene (6 bases). Trimming left V 5 bases short and J 4 bases short, with 14 bases between. The germline gives CDR1 SGHVS, CDR2 FNYEAQ. This CDR3 contains 14 residues.